This is a list of T cell receptor beta chains from one sample in a study of T cell responses to AZD1222 COVID-19 vaccine. Profiling relied on immunoSEQ multiplex PCR, and the TCRdb table lists in-frame clones only, not all of them. The sample consists of almost 35,000 clones, about 89% of them appearing once. The sample in question was peripheral blood, obtained on day 0 of AZD1222 vaccination. The receptors derive from an adult in good health. Each CDR3 is given with its conserved first and last residue. Each record gives: V gene, CDR3 length, J gene, clone size, D gene, CDR3 DNA, CDR3 protein. D genes are given only for firm matches. Clone size appears in some rows only: once, few, many, or a class for an expanded clone.

>TRBV3-1/TRBV3-2|13|TRBJ2-1|-|-
TGTGCCAGCAGCCACCGGGACTACAATGAGCAGTTCTTC
CASSHRDYNEQFF
>TRBV6-5|15|TRBJ1-2|-|TRBD1
TGTGCCAGCAGAACCGACAGGGGCGCTGAGGATGGCTACACCTTC
CASRTDRGAEDGYTF
>TRBV2|12|TRBJ2-7|-|-
TGTGCCAGCAGGGGGGAGCTCTACGAGCAGTACTTC
CASRGELYEQYF
>TRBV4-2|18|TRBJ2-3|-|TRBD2
TGTGCCAGCAGCCAAGTTCTAGCGGGAGACCCTAGCACAGATACGCAGTATTTT
CASSQVLAGDPSTDTQYF
>TRBV7-6|18|TRBJ2-7|-|TRBD2
TGTGCCAGCAGCTCTGGACTAGCGGCGGCGACCGAGAACTACGAGCAGTACTTC
CASSSGLAAATENYEQYF
>TRBV3-1/TRBV3-2|19|TRBJ2-5|-|TRBD2
TGTGCCAGCAGCCAAGAAAAAGCTAGCGGACCTACGCGGGGAGAGACCCAGTACTTC
CASSQEKASGPTRGETQYF
>TRBV29-1|13|TRBJ1-2|-|-
TGCAGCGTTGATCAGAGGTTTAACTATGGCTACACCTTC
CSVDQRFNYGYTF
>TRBV27|14|TRBJ2-1|-|-
TGTGCCAGCAGTTTGAGTTACTCCTACAATGAGCAGTTCTTC
CASSLSYSYNEQFF
>TRBV27|16|TRBJ2-1|-|TRBD1
TGTGCCAGCAGTCCAAAGACAGGGTGGGTTCAGGATGAGCAGTTCTTC
CASSPKTGWVQDEQFF
>TRBV2|13|TRBJ1-2|-|TRBD1
TGTGCCAGCAGGATCGGGACAGACTATGGCTACACCTTC
CASRIGTDYGYTF
>TRBV11-3|16|TRBJ2-2|-|-
TGTGCCAGCAGCTTAGGGGCATCGGGGCCCGGCGGGGAGCTGTTTTTT
CASSLGASGPGGELFF
>TRBV11-2|14|TRBJ1-2|once|-
TGTGCCAGCAGCTTAGATAACCGGAACTATGGCTACACCTTC
CASSLDNRNYGYTF
>TRBV10-2|16|TRBJ2-4|-|-
TGCGCCAGCAGAGGGGCCCTCAAACTAGCCAAAAACATTCAGTACTTC
CASRGALKLAKNIQYF
>TRBV6-5|14|TRBJ2-7|-|TRBD2
TGTGCCAGCCAACCGGGACTACACTCCTACGAGCAGTACTTC
CASQPGLHSYEQYF
>TRBV6-5|14|TRBJ2-1|-|-
TGTGCCAGCACCCTGGGACCTGGGAAAGATGAGCAGTTCTTC
CASTLGPGKDEQFF
>TRBV28|13|TRBJ1-2|-|-
TGTGCCAGCAGACCCTCGGGGAGTGCAGTCTACACCTTC
CASRPSGSAVYTF
>TRBV19|15|TRBJ1-6|-|TRBD1
TGTGCCAGTAGGCACAGGGGTCAGGCTAATTCACCCCTCCACTTT
CASRHRGQANSPLHF
>TRBV19|13|TRBJ1-5|-|-
TGTGCCAGTAGTACGGTGGGAGGTCAGCCCCAGCATTTT
CASSTVGGQPQHF
>TRBV11-2|16|TRBJ2-7|-|TRBD1
TGTGCCAGCAGCTTGGAACCGGGACAGGGGACCTACGAGCAGTACTTC
CASSLEPGQGTYEQYF
>TRBV7-2|13|TRBJ2-3|-|-
TGTGCCAGCAGCTTAGGGAGGAGGGATACGCAGTATTTT
CASSLGRRDTQYF
>TRBV18|13|TRBJ2-5|-|-
TGTGCCAGCTCACCAGCCAGGACAGAGACCCAGTACTTC
CASSPARTETQYF
>TRBV5-4|14|TRBJ1-4|-|TRBD1
TGTGCCAGCAGCTCCGGGACAGGGGCTGAAAAACTGTTTTTT
CASSSGTGAEKLFF
>TRBV10-3|16|TRBJ1-2|-|-
TGTGCCATCAGTGACCCAACCGACAAGCGCCTCTATGGCTACACCTTC
CAISDPTDKRLYGYTF
>TRBV5-5|14|TRBJ1-2|-|-
TGTGCCAGCAGCTTGGGGCAAGCTAACTATGGCTACACCTTC
CASSLGQANYGYTF
>TRBV10-3|13|TRBJ1-2|-|-
TGTGCCATCAGTGATAGAGGGTACTATGGCTACACCTTC
CAISDRGYYGYTF
>TRBV3-1/TRBV3-2|16|TRBJ1-6|-|-
TGTGCCAGCAGCCCGGGTAAGGGGTGGGGTAATTCACCCCTCCACTTT
CASSPGKGWGNSPLHF
>TRBV2|16|TRBJ2-3|-|TRBD2
TGTGCCAGCAGAGGACTAGCGGGGGGGCGCACAGATACGCAGTATTTT
CASRGLAGGRTDTQYF
>TRBV11-3|15|TRBJ2-1|-|-
TGTGCCAGCAGCGTCGACAGGAGCTCCGACAATGAGCAGTTCTTC
CASSVDRSSDNEQFF
>TRBV5-4|14|TRBJ2-7|-|TRBD2
TGTGCCAGCAGTCTTGCGGGAGGGATCGACGAGCAGTACTTC
CASSLAGGIDEQYF
>TRBV5-4|14|TRBJ2-1|-|-
TGTGCCAGCAGTCGGGGGAGCTCCTACAATGAGCAGTTCTTC
CASSRGSSYNEQFF
>TRBV7-2|13|TRBJ2-5|-|-
TGTGCCAGCAGCTTAGTTATTCCGGGGACCCAGTACTTC
CASSLVIPGTQYF
>TRBV6-5|13|TRBJ1-5|-|-
TGTGCCAGCAGCGCAGAGTCCCGCGCGCCCCAGCATTTT
CASSAESRAPQHF
>TRBV5-8|17|TRBJ2-2|-|TRBD1
TGTGCCAGCAGCCCGAGTCGGGACAGGGAATTTGCCGGGGAGCTGTTTTTT
CASSPSRDREFAGELFF
>TRBV2|14|TRBJ1-1|-|TRBD1
TGTGCCAGCAGTTTCGACAGGGTCGCCACTGAAGCTTTCTTT
CASSFDRVATEAFF
>TRBV19|15|TRBJ1-5|-|-
TGTGCCAGCCCGGGACAATTTCGGATGAAGGAACCCCAGCATTTT
CASPGQFRMKEPQHF
>TRBV19|16|TRBJ2-5|-|TRBD1
TGTGCCAGTAGTACTTTGACAGGGGAGTCGCGAGAGACCCAGTACTTC
CASSTLTGESRETQYF
>TRBV7-9|17|TRBJ2-3|-|-
TGTGCCAGCAGCTCGTCGCAGCTCGGGGGACACACAGATACGCAGTATTTT
CASSSSQLGGHTDTQYF
>TRBV10-3|17|TRBJ2-1|-|TRBD2
TGTGCCGCATCGACTAGCGGGTCAACTAGCTCCTACAATGAGCAGTTCTTC
CAASTSGSTSSYNEQFF
>TRBV6-5|14|TRBJ1-6|-|TRBD1
TGTGCCAGCATCTTTATCAGGGGGAATTCACCCCTCCACTTT
CASIFIRGNSPLHF
>TRBV9|14|TRBJ1-5|-|-
TGTGCCAGCAGCCCCAGCTATAGCAATCAGCCCCAGCATTTT
CASSPSYSNQPQHF
>TRBV2|14|TRBJ1-2|-|-
TGTGCCAGCAGTGGAGAAGGACCCGACTATGGCTACACCTTC
CASSGEGPDYGYTF
>TRBV5-6|18|TRBJ2-6|-|-
TGTGCCAGCAGCGGATACTGGCTTTCGACCTCTGGGGCCAACGTCCTGACTTTC
CASSGYWLSTSGANVLTF
>TRBV19|15|TRBJ1-5|few|-
TGTGCCAGTAGTATGATGGGGGTTAGCAATCAGCCCCAGCATTTT
CASSMMGVSNQPQHF
>TRBV18|14|TRBJ1-2|-|TRBD1
TGTGCCAGCTCACGGGACAGGGAGGCCCAAGGCTACACCTTC
CASSRDREAQGYTF
>TRBV5-8|13|TRBJ1-5|-|-
TGTGCCAGCAGCTTGACTAACTATCAGCCCCAGCATTTT
CASSLTNYQPQHF
>TRBV28|12|TRBJ1-2|-|-
TGTGCCAGCACCAGGGGAGGGGCTGGCTACACCTTC
CASTRGGAGYTF